A selection of T cell receptor beta chains follows, all from one sample in a study of metastatic and nonmetastatic thyroid tumors. MiXCR reprocessed the PCR reads for TCRdb. The sample records around 40,000 clones, roughly a quarter being singletons. Source material: blood. These receptors came from a female donor with papillary thyroid cancer or a benign thyroid nodule (not recorded which). Some clones in this sample may be carry-over from other donors' samples. The CDR3 runs from the conserved cysteine through the conserved F or W. A D gene is named only where the DNA matches it firmly. For some rows the clone size is stated as once, few or many, or as a class when expanded; others skip it.

d_gene: TRBD1
v_gene: TRBV10-3
abundance: many
j_gene: TRBJ2-5
CDR3nt: TGTGCCATCACTCGGGACAGCCAAGAGACCCAGTACTTC
CDR3aa: CAITRDSQETQYF

d_gene: TRBD2
v_gene: TRBV6-5
abundance: -
j_gene: TRBJ2-1
CDR3nt: TGTGCCAGCAGGCCCCTAGGACTAGCGGGGGGGCCTAGGAATGAGCAGTTCTTC
CDR3aa: CASRPLGLAGGPRNEQFF

d_gene: TRBD2
v_gene: TRBV5-1
abundance: many
j_gene: TRBJ2-1
CDR3nt: TGCGCCAGCAGCTTGGGGACTAGCAATGAGCAGTTCTTC
CDR3aa: CASSLGTSNEQFF

d_gene: -
v_gene: TRBV6-2/TRBV6-3
abundance: few
j_gene: TRBJ1-3
CDR3nt: TGTGCCAGCGGCGATACGGCAGGAAACACCATATATTTT
CDR3aa: CASGDTAGNTIYF

d_gene: TRBD1
v_gene: TRBV2
abundance: many
j_gene: TRBJ1-4
CDR3nt: TGTGCCAGCAGTGAAGCCGGACAGGGGCGGGAAAAACTGTTTTTT
CDR3aa: CASSEAGQGREKLFF

d_gene: TRBD2
v_gene: TRBV7-3
abundance: many
j_gene: TRBJ2-1
CDR3nt: TGTGCCAGCAGCTTAGGGCGGGGGTCCTACAATGAGCAGTTCTTC
CDR3aa: CASSLGRGSYNEQFF

d_gene: -
v_gene: TRBV29-1
abundance: many
j_gene: TRBJ1-2
CDR3nt: TGCAGCGTTGTGGGGGCGAACTATGGCTACACCTTC
CDR3aa: CSVVGANYGYTF

d_gene: -
v_gene: TRBV12-3/TRBV12-4
abundance: few
j_gene: TRBJ2-2
CDR3nt: TGTGCCAGCAGTTTTTTAAGGGCCGGGGAGCTGTTTTTT
CDR3aa: CASSFLRAGELFF

d_gene: -
v_gene: TRBV28
abundance: -
j_gene: TRBJ1-1
CDR3nt: TGTTCCAGCAGGGAGGGTCCCCACACTGAATCTTTCTTT
CDR3aa: CSSREGPHTESFF

d_gene: TRBD1
v_gene: TRBV6-2/TRBV6-3
abundance: many
j_gene: TRBJ1-4
CDR3nt: TGTGCCAGCAGATTTCTACAGGGGGAGAATGAAAAACTGTTTTTT
CDR3aa: CASRFLQGENEKLFF

d_gene: -
v_gene: TRBV6-1
abundance: -
j_gene: TRBJ1-1
CDR3nt: TGTGCCAGCAGTGTTTTAGGGCCCAACACTGAAGCTTTCTTT
CDR3aa: CASSVLGPNTEAFF

d_gene: -
v_gene: TRBV6-5
abundance: many
j_gene: TRBJ2-2
CDR3nt: TGTGCCAGCAGTTACCGGGGCCCCACGAGGGCCACCGGGGAGCTGTTTTTT
CDR3aa: CASSYRGPTRATGELFF

d_gene: -
v_gene: TRBV18
abundance: -
j_gene: TRBJ2-7
CDR3nt: TGTGCCAGCTCACCGGGCTCGAACCAGCAGTACTTC
CDR3aa: CASSPGSNQQYF

d_gene: TRBD2
v_gene: TRBV20-1
abundance: -
j_gene: TRBJ2-3
CDR3nt: TGCAGTGCCCCTAGCGGGTGGTGGTCAGATACGCAGTATTTT
CDR3aa: CSAPSGWWSDTQYF

d_gene: -
v_gene: TRBV28
abundance: few
j_gene: TRBJ2-1
CDR3nt: TGTGCCTCGGACGGGGGAGTGACCTACAATGAGCAGTTCTTC
CDR3aa: CASDGGVTYNEQFF

d_gene: -
v_gene: TRBV28
abundance: few
j_gene: TRBJ2-5
CDR3nt: TGTGCCAGCACCTACTTGTACGGGCGGGACCGAAGTGGAGAGACCCAGTACTTC
CDR3aa: CASTYLYGRDRSGETQYF

d_gene: TRBD1
v_gene: TRBV9
abundance: once
j_gene: TRBJ1-4
CDR3nt: TGTGCCAGCAGCTGGGGACAGGAGGCGAATGAAAAACTGTTTTTT
CDR3aa: CASSWGQEANEKLFF

d_gene: -
v_gene: TRBV19
abundance: few
j_gene: TRBJ2-6
CDR3nt: TGTGCCAGTAGTTATATCTCTGGGGCCAACGTCCTGACTTTC
CDR3aa: CASSYISGANVLTF

d_gene: -
v_gene: TRBV7-6
abundance: -
j_gene: TRBJ2-1
CDR3nt: TGTGCCAGCAGCCCGTCCAGGTTGGACGGGGGACACAATGAGCAGTTCTTC
CDR3aa: CASSPSRLDGGHNEQFF

d_gene: -
v_gene: TRBV28
abundance: many
j_gene: TRBJ1-1
CDR3nt: TGTGCCAGCAGTCTGGGACTGTCGAACACTGAAGCTTTCTTT
CDR3aa: CASSLGLSNTEAFF

d_gene: -
v_gene: TRBV10-3
abundance: -
j_gene: TRBJ1-1
CDR3nt: TGTGCCATCATGGCAAGGGTGAACACTGAAGCTTTCTTT
CDR3aa: CAIMARVNTEAFF

d_gene: TRBD1
v_gene: TRBV11-2
abundance: -
j_gene: TRBJ2-1
CDR3nt: TGTGCCAGCAGCTCGAGACAGGGGGCCAGCGGCAATGAGCAGTTCTTC
CDR3aa: CASSSRQGASGNEQFF

d_gene: TRBD1
v_gene: TRBV6-5
abundance: medium-sized
j_gene: TRBJ2-1
CDR3nt: TGTGCCAGCAGTTACCAGGGGGCCTACAATGAGCAGTTCTTC
CDR3aa: CASSYQGAYNEQFF

d_gene: TRBD1
v_gene: TRBV10-2
abundance: many
j_gene: TRBJ1-5
CDR3nt: TGCGCCAGCAGTGAGACGGTCACAGGGGGCCGGCAGCATTTT
CDR3aa: CASSETVTGGRQHF

d_gene: -
v_gene: TRBV19
abundance: many
j_gene: TRBJ2-2
CDR3nt: TGTGCCAGTAGTAAGGACCCAGGCGCCGGGGAGCTGTTTTTT
CDR3aa: CASSKDPGAGELFF

d_gene: TRBD2
v_gene: TRBV6-2/TRBV6-3
abundance: medium-sized
j_gene: TRBJ2-7
CDR3nt: TGTGCCAGCAGCCCTAAGACTAGCGGGAGTTACTACGAGCAGTACTTC
CDR3aa: CASSPKTSGSYYEQYF

d_gene: -
v_gene: TRBV6-2/TRBV6-3
abundance: few
j_gene: TRBJ1-1
CDR3nt: TGTGCCAGCAGTTACTTGACTGAAGCTTTCTTT
CDR3aa: CASSYLTEAFF

d_gene: TRBD1
v_gene: TRBV29-1
abundance: many
j_gene: TRBJ1-1
CDR3nt: TGCAGCGTTGACCCCGGGACAGGCACTGAAGCTTTCTTT
CDR3aa: CSVDPGTGTEAFF

d_gene: TRBD2
v_gene: TRBV5-1
abundance: -
j_gene: TRBJ2-7
CDR3nt: TGCGCCAGCAGCTTGTGGGCTAGCGGGAGTAGCTCCTACGAGCAGTACTTC
CDR3aa: CASSLWASGSSSYEQYF

d_gene: -
v_gene: TRBV28
abundance: many
j_gene: TRBJ1-1
CDR3nt: TGTGCCAGCAGTTTTAAGTTTCTCACTGAAGCCTTCTTT
CDR3aa: CASSFKFLTEAFF

d_gene: -
v_gene: TRBV29-1
abundance: many
j_gene: TRBJ2-2
CDR3nt: TGCAGCGCTGCCATGTGGACCGGGGAGCTGTTTTTT
CDR3aa: CSAAMWTGELFF

d_gene: -
v_gene: TRBV3-1
abundance: -
j_gene: TRBJ1-1
CDR3nt: TGTGCCAGTAGCCCACAGGGTGCTAGCACTGAAGCTTTCTTT
CDR3aa: CASSPQGASTEAFF

d_gene: -
v_gene: TRBV5-6
abundance: many
j_gene: TRBJ2-1
CDR3nt: TGTGCCAGCAGCTCTATAAACTCCTACAATGAGCAGTTCTTC
CDR3aa: CASSSINSYNEQFF

d_gene: -
v_gene: TRBV4-2
abundance: once
j_gene: TRBJ2-6
CDR3nt: TGTGCCAGCAGCGGGGTGGGTACGAGCTCTGGGGCCAACGTCCTGACTTTC
CDR3aa: CASSGVGTSSGANVLTF

d_gene: -
v_gene: TRBV6-1
abundance: few
j_gene: TRBJ1-2
CDR3nt: TGTGCCAGCAGTGAAGTGGGGGCGCGGGGCTACACCTTC
CDR3aa: CASSEVGARGYTF

d_gene: -
v_gene: TRBV5-1
abundance: many
j_gene: TRBJ1-1
CDR3nt: TGCGCCAGCAGCTTGGCGACATCGAACACTGAAGCTTTCTTT
CDR3aa: CASSLATSNTEAFF

d_gene: TRBD1
v_gene: TRBV30
abundance: -
j_gene: TRBJ2-7
CDR3nt: TGTGCCTGGAGTGTAGGGACAGGGAGCTACGAGCAGTACTTC
CDR3aa: CAWSVGTGSYEQYF

d_gene: TRBD2
v_gene: TRBV19
abundance: -
j_gene: TRBJ2-1
CDR3nt: TGTGCCAGTACCCCGACAAGGACTAGCTCCTACAATGAGCAGTTCTTC
CDR3aa: CASTPTRTSSYNEQFF

d_gene: -
v_gene: TRBV10-3
abundance: many
j_gene: TRBJ1-1
CDR3nt: TGTGCCATCAGTGGTCGGGGAGGGGGTACTGAAGCTTTCTTT
CDR3aa: CAISGRGGGTEAFF

d_gene: -
v_gene: TRBV3-1
abundance: many
j_gene: TRBJ1-1
CDR3nt: TGTGCCAGCAGAGGGGGATATTCGTTTACTGAAGCTTTCTTT
CDR3aa: CASRGGYSFTEAFF

d_gene: TRBD1
v_gene: TRBV19
abundance: many
j_gene: TRBJ1-1
CDR3nt: TGTGCCAGTAGTCTCAGGGGGCGGCTCGCTGAAGCTTTCTTT
CDR3aa: CASSLRGRLAEAFF

d_gene: -
v_gene: TRBV20-1
abundance: -
j_gene: TRBJ2-7
CDR3nt: TGCAGTGCTAACGTCCTACTGGGATCGGGACCGGGGGTCTACGAGCAGTACTTC
CDR3aa: CSANVLLGSGPGVYEQYF

d_gene: TRBD1
v_gene: TRBV9
abundance: many
j_gene: TRBJ1-2
CDR3nt: TGTGCCAGCAGCGGACAGGGGTTAAACTATGGCTACACCTTC
CDR3aa: CASSGQGLNYGYTF

d_gene: TRBD2
v_gene: TRBV9
abundance: -
j_gene: TRBJ2-1
CDR3nt: TGTGCCAGCAGCGATGGACTAGCGGTGGGGCAGCAGTTCTTC
CDR3aa: CASSDGLAVGQQFF

d_gene: -
v_gene: TRBV28
abundance: -
j_gene: TRBJ2-5
CDR3nt: TGTGCCAGTCTCCGGGCCCGGGATTTCGGAGAGACCCAGTACTTC
CDR3aa: CASLRARDFGETQYF

d_gene: -
v_gene: TRBV2
abundance: few
j_gene: TRBJ2-5
CDR3nt: TGTGCCAGCAGAGGACGGAGGGTTCCAGAGACCCAGTACTTC
CDR3aa: CASRGRRVPETQYF

d_gene: -
v_gene: TRBV7-6
abundance: -
j_gene: TRBJ2-6
CDR3nt: TGTGCCAGCAGCTTAGACCGGGCTAATGGGGCCAACGTCCTGACTTTC
CDR3aa: CASSLDRANGANVLTF

d_gene: -
v_gene: TRBV16
abundance: many
j_gene: TRBJ1-2
CDR3nt: TGTGCCAGCAGCCAATCTACCCGAGGCAATGGCTACACCTTC
CDR3aa: CASSQSTRGNGYTF

d_gene: -
v_gene: TRBV4-3
abundance: -
j_gene: TRBJ1-2
CDR3nt: TGCGCCAGCAGCCAAGAGGCCCACTATGGCTACACCTTC
CDR3aa: CASSQEAHYGYTF

d_gene: -
v_gene: TRBV20-1
abundance: many
j_gene: TRBJ1-3
CDR3nt: TGCAGTGCTCTTCTGGCCCGTCGGAACACCATATATTTT
CDR3aa: CSALLARRNTIYF

d_gene: -
v_gene: TRBV6-5
abundance: few
j_gene: TRBJ1-2
CDR3nt: TGTGCCAGCAGTTACCCGACAGGAGATGGCTACACCTTC
CDR3aa: CASSYPTGDGYTF

d_gene: TRBD2
v_gene: TRBV6-1
abundance: medium-sized
j_gene: TRBJ2-1
CDR3nt: TGTGCCAGCAGTGCCGGGACTAGCGGGGGGCTACCCTACAATGAGCAGTTCTTC
CDR3aa: CASSAGTSGGLPYNEQFF

d_gene: TRBD2
v_gene: TRBV19
abundance: many
j_gene: TRBJ2-3
CDR3nt: TGTGCCAGTAGTATTGGGACTAGCGTTGATACGCAGTATTTT
CDR3aa: CASSIGTSVDTQYF